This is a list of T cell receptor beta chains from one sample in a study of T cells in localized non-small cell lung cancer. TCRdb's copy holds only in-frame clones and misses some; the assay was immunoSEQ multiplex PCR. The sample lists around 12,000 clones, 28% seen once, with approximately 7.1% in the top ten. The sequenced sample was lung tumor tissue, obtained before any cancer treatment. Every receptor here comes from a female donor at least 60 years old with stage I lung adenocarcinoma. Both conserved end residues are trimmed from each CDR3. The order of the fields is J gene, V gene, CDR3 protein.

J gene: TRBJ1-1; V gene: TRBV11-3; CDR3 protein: ASSLEDPRTEAF
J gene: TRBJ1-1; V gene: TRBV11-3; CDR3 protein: ASSLVGRTVEAF
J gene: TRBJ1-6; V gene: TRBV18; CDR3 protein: ASSPSQGTNSPLH
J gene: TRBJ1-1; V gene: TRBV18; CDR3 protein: ASGEHPGDTEAF
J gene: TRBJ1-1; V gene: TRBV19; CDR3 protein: ASTLRGQGFYTEAF
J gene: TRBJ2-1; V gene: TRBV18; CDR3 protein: ASSPPGAGGLNEQF
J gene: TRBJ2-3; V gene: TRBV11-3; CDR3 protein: ASSLEGPGRDTQY
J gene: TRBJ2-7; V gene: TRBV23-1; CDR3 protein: ASSQIGAYEQY
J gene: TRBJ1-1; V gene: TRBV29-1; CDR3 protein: SATTGGSNTEAF
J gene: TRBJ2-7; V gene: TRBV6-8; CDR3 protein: ASSYSRDLRSLRY
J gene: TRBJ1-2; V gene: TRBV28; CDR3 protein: ASSPGGATRYGYT
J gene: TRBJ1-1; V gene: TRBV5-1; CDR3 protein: ASSSTGRDTEAF
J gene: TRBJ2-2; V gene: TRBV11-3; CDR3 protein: ASSLDFGIGELF
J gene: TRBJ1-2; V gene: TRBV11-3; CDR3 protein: ASSLEDREWGGYGYT
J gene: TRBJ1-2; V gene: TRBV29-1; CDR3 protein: SVPVGGDYGYT
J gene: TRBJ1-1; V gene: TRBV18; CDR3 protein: ASSPLRDGANTEAF
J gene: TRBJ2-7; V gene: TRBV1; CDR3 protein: ASSQEPSPNSYEQY
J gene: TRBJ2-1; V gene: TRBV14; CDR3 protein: ASSQGGSGKAGEQF
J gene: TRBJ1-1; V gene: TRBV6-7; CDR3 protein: ASSPGTRAF
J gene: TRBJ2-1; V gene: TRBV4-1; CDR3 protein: ASSQREDDEQF
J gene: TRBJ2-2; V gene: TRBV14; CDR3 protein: ASSQDRNLANTGELF
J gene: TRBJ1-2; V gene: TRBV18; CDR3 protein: ASSEGDYGYT
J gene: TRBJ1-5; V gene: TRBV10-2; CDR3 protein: ASSESGGDQPQH
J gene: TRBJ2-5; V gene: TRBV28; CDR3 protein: ASSLGGQGQETQY
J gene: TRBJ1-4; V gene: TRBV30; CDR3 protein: ATREGLSEKLF
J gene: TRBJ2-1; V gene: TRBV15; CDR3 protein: ATSRDGGNNEQF
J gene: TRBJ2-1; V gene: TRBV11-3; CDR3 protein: ASSFRLAGDGEQF
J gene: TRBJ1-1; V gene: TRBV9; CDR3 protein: ASSVSGTPESMNTEAF
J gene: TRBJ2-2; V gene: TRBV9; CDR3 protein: ASSLRGVTNTGELF
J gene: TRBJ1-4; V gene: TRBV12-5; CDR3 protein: ARGGTNEKLF
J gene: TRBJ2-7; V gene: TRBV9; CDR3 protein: ASSGGTSGRVEQY
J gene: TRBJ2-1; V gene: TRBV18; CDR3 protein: ASSPRDKVIDEQF
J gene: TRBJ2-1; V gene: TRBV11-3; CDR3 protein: ASSPLTLAGSSYNEQF
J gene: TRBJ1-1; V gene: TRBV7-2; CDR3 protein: ASSIRQGTEAF
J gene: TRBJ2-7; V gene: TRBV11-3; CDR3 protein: ASSRGDRVYEQY
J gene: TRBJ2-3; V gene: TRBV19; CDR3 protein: ASSNSGGSMDTQY
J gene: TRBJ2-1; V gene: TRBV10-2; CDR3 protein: ASNLDRESNNEQF
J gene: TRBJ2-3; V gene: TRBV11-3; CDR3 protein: ASSFFRGASTDTQY
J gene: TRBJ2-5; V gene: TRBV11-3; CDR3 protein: ASSFGGEGETQY
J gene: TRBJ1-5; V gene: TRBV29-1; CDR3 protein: SVGQRNQPQH
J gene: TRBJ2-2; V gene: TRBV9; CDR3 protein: ASSPRSEVNTGELF
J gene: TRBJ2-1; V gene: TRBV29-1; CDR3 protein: SVDGIRYEQF
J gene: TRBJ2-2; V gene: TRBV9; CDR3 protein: ASSILAGGYTGELF
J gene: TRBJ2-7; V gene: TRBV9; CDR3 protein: ASSPSYSAGNYEQY
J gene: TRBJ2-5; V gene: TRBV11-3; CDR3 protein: ASSFQSGAETQY
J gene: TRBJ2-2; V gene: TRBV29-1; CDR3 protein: SVERQGFTGELF
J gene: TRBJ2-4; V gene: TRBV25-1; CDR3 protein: ASSEWGENIQY
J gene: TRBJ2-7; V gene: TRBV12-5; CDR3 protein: ASGVATRGAGYEQY
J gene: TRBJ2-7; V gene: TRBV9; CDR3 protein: ASSVGGTSGYEQY
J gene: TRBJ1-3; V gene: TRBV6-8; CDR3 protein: ASSYTGENTIY
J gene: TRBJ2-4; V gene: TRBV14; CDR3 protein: ASSQGAGRAKNIQY
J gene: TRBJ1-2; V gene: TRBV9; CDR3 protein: ASSERRVISGGNYGYT
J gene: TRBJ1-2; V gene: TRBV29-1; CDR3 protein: SVENRDRHGYT
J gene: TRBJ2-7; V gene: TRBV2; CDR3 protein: ASSLRVSNEQY
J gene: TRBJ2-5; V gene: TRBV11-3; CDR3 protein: ASSWGGSQETQY
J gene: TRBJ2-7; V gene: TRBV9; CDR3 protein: ASSMGQGTSYEQY
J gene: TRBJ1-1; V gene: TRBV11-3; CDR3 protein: ASSFQGGDTEAF
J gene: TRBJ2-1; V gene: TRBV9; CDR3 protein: ASSVGTGYNEQF
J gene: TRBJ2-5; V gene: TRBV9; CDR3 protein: ASSVGLATGETQY